This TCR beta chain was documented in a study of technical replicates of blood from a handful of donors. Profiled with immunoSEQ multiplex PCR; TCRdb holds only in-frame clones, not every one. The sample records some 70,000 clones, about 95% being singletons. This CDR3 has 15 residues. V lost 4 bases, J lost 4 bases, and 6 bases stayed unmatched. Germline V CDR1 and CDR2: SGHDT, YYEEEE. The chain has TRBV5-6 and TRBJ2-5, with TRBD1 matching 11 bases. Sequencing input: T cells isolated from PBMCs. The TCR sequence derives from a human donor in good health. This CDR3 reads CASSTGQGAGETQYF. The CDR3 coding sequence is TGTGCCAGCAGCACTGGACAGGGGGCGGGAGAGACCCAGTACTTC.